A single sample is the source of the 30 T cell receptor beta chains below, sequenced in a study of OX40 agonist ivuxolimab in advanced cancers. Clones were read by immunoSEQ multiplex PCR, and TCRdb kept only the in-frame ones, dropping some. Among tens of thousands of clones listed, more than 85% were seen once. The source was CD4+ or CD8+ T cells sorted from blood, collected in a trial of the OX40 agonist ivuxolimab. These receptors came from an adult with an advanced solid tumor such as melanoma, head and neck, liver or kidney cancer.

This clone was seen just once. The V gene is TRBV28, the J gene TRBJ1-6, with a weak D call TRBD1 (5 bases). V was pared by 3 bases and J by 7 bases, with 22 bases between. Germline lookup yields CDR1 MDHEN and CDR2 SYDVKM. The CDR3 consists of 18 residues. CDR3 DNA: TGTGCCAGCAGTTTGGTTCACTATTCCGGGGGAGTAAATTCACCCCTCCACTTT. Its translation is CASSLVHYSGGVNSPLHF.

The chain recombines TRBV13 with TRBJ1-3; TRBD1 is a possible D gene (5 bases). Germline values: CDR1 PRHDT, CDR2 FYEKMQ (reference sequence). With 0 bases removed from V and 4 bases from J, the gap between germline ends came to 10 bases. This CDR3 has 15 amino acids. This CDR3 reads CASSLGQGGGNTIYF. CDR3 DNA: TGTGCCAGCAGCTTAGGGCAGGGAGGCGGAAACACCATATATTTT.

The chain has TRBV14 and TRBJ1-4; 7 nucleotides align to TRBD1. There are 15 residues in the CDR3. Germline V gene data show CDR1 as SGHDN and CDR2 as FVKESK. After removal of 2 bases from V and 8 bases from J, the junction contained 8 bases not matched to a gene. The DNA for the CDR3 is TGTGCCAGCAGCCAACAGACAGGGATGAGGGAAAAACTGTTTTTT. Its translation: CASSQQTGMREKLFF.

The J gene is TRBJ1-2, the V gene TRBV28; D is undetermined. Germline V lookup: CDR1 MDHEN, CDR2 SYDVKM. CDR3 size: 15 residues. The V end lost 4 bases, the J end lost 1 base, and 13 bases lay between the germline ends. The CDR3 nucleotides are TGTGCCAGCAGTTCCCTTCGCGGGGTTAACTATGGCTACACCTTC. Translated: CASSSLRGVNYGYTF.

CDR3 residues: CASSLYLAGGPETQYF. CDR3 DNA: TGTGCCAGCAGCTTGTATCTGGCGGGAGGGCCTGAGACCCAGTACTTC. The rearrangement uses TRBV5-4 and TRBJ2-5; 9 nucleotides line up with TRBD2. J lost 5 bases, V lost 1 base, and 9 bases had no gene match. The CDR3 contains 16 residues. From germline, CDR1 is SGHNT and CDR2 YYREEE (reference sequence).

This sequence joins TRBV11-2 and TRBJ2-7, with D perhaps TRBD2 (5 bases). V was clipped by 5 bases and J by 7 bases, with 15 bases between them. CDR3 length: 13 residues. Germline V gives CDR1 SGHAT, CDR2 FQNNGV. CDR3 in amino acids: CASSPRTPGEQYF. The CDR3 DNA sequence: TGTGCCAGCAGCCCCCGGACCCCGGGGGAGCAGTACTTC.

The chain is built from TRBV6-1 and TRBJ2-3, with 7 bases matching TRBD2. The CDR3 has 15 amino acids. The germline gives CDR1 MNHNS, CDR2 SASEGT. J was trimmed by 3 bases and V by 5 bases; bases with no gene match: 8. CDR3 region: CASSPRGLGTDTQYF. Written as DNA, the CDR3 is TGTGCCAGCAGTCCGCGGGGGTTGGGGACAGATACGCAGTATTTT.

The chain carries TRBV28 and TRBJ2-5; 7 nucleotides agree with TRBD2. CDR3 length: 15 residues. V shed 8 bases and J 3 bases; nucleotides not matched to a gene: 12. Germline CDR1 MDHEN, CDR2 SYDVKM. The CDR3 protein is CASGGGASEEETQYF. The DNA of the CDR3 is TGTGCCAGCGGGGGGGGAGCTAGCGAAGAAGAGACCCAGTACTTC.

The CDR3 spells CASSEQAEGYEQYF. CDR3 in DNA: TGTGCCAGCAGTGAACAGGCAGAAGGCTACGAGCAGTACTTC. The V and J genes are TRBV6-1 and TRBJ2-7; D gene uncertain. There are 14 residues in the CDR3. CDR1 and CDR2 from the germline V gene are MNHNS and SASEGT. Trimming left V 2 bases short and J 3 bases short, with 11 bases between.

This clone was observed once. The CDR3 bases are TGTGCCAGCCGTCAGGGACAGGGGGCCTACGAGCAGTACTTC. Its translation is CASRQGQGAYEQYF. V and J are TRBV6-6 and TRBJ2-5; 11 bases are a match to TRBD1. The J call may be incorrect, as the DNA end agrees better with TRBJ2-7. The germline V gene encodes CDR1 MNHNY and CDR2 SVGAGI (reference sequence). There are 14 residues in the CDR3.

The chain couples TRBV18 to TRBJ2-5, with 9 bases identical to TRBD1. V lost 3 bases and J lost 4; bases outside the gene matches: 12. The CDR3 consists of 17 residues. CDR1 and CDR2 from the germline V gene are KGHSH and LQKENI. The chain's CDR3 is CASSPAGQGSRGETQYF. The CDR3 DNA follows: TGTGCCAGCTCACCCGCGGGACAGGGCTCTAGGGGAGAGACCCAGTACTTC. The full variable domain, with the rest looked up from reference TRBV18 and TRBJ2-5, is NAGVMQNPRHLVRRRGQEARLRCSPMKGHSHVYWYRQLPEEGLKFMVYLQKENIIDESGMPKERFSAEFPKEGPSILRIQQVVRGDSAAYFCASSPAGQGSRGETQYFGPGTRLLVL.

The chain recombines TRBV10-3 with TRBJ1-1, with a tentative D call TRBD1 (5 bases). The CDR3 spans 14 residues. V lost 6 bases, J lost 0 bases, and 11 bases lay in between. Germline CDR1 and CDR2: ENHRY and SYGVKD. Written as DNA, the CDR3 is TGTGCCATCAGGACCGGGACGGTGAACACTGAAGCTTTCTTT. This encodes CAIRTGTVNTEAFF.

V and J are TRBV10-3 and TRBJ2-1; D is unclear. In germline, CDR1 is ENHRY, CDR2 SYGVKD. This CDR3 contains 14 residues. Trimming took 7 bases from V and 6 from J, leaving 16 bases between them. The CDR3 protein is CAITPKRFGNEQFF. In DNA, the CDR3 is TGTGCCATCACCCCGAAGAGGTTCGGCAATGAGCAGTTCTTC.

The chain employs TRBV28 and TRBJ2-1, with 7 bases aligning to TRBD2. After removal of 6 bases from V and 0 bases from J, the junction contained 5 bases not matched to a gene. The CDR3 is 15 residues long. CDR1 is MDHEN, CDR2 SYDVKM, per germline. The CDR3 reads CASRIRGSSYNEQFF. The CDR3 DNA follows: TGTGCCAGCAGGATTCGCGGGAGCTCCTACAATGAGCAGTTCTTC.

This clone was detected only a few times. The chain combines TRBV5-1 with TRBJ1-3; D gene uncertain. The V gene's germline CDR1 is SGHRS and CDR2 YFSETQ. This CDR3 comprises 17 residues. V was cut by 1 base and J by 0 bases, with 14 bases left in between. DNA for the CDR3: TGCGCCAGCAGCTTGACCCACCCTACCGGCTCTGGAAACACCATATATTTT. Translation: CASSLTHPTGSGNTIYF. The full variable domain, rest sourced from reference TRBV5-1 and TRBJ1-3, is KAGVTQTPRYLIKTRGQQVTLSCSPISGHRSVSWYQQTPGQGLQFLFEYFSETQRNKGNFPGRFSGRQFSNSRSEMNVSTLELGDSALYLCASSLTHPTGSGNTIYFGEGSWLTVV.

The chain joins TRBV9 to TRBJ2-2, with TRBD1 matching over 9 bases. The germline V gene encodes CDR1 SGDLS and CDR2 YYNGEE. This CDR3 comprises 19 residues. The trim removed 0 bases at V and 1 base at J, leaving 10 bases unmatched. The chain's CDR3 is CASSVESGWGQGNTGELFF. CDR3 sequence (DNA): TGTGCCAGCAGCGTAGAGAGTGGTTGGGGACAGGGGAACACCGGGGAGCTGTTTTTT.

The V and J genes are TRBV6-1 and TRBJ1-2; D gene ambiguous. Germline V gene sequence: CDR1 MNHNS, CDR2 SASEGT. The CDR3 is 15 amino acids. The ends were cut back, 4 bases at V and 6 bases at J, with 18 bases in the middle. The CDR3 bases are TGTGCCAGCAGTGGAAACGGGCGGTCTTGGGATGGCTACACCTTC. As protein: CASSGNGRSWDGYTF.

CDR3 residues: CASSIGERIYGYTF. The CDR3, as DNA: TGTGCCAGTAGTATTGGAGAGAGGATTTATGGCTACACCTTC. The rearrangement links TRBV19 to TRBJ1-2; D unclear. The CDR3 has 14 residues. Trimming removed 3 bases from V and 5 bases from J, with 13 bases in between. Germline CDR1 and CDR2: LNHDA and SQIVND (reference sequence).

The chain couples TRBV19 to TRBJ2-1; 11 nucleotides match TRBD2. The CDR3 runs to 14 residues. Losses at the gene ends were 4 bases for V and 6 bases for J; bases not matched to a gene: 2. CDR1 and CDR2 from the germline V gene are LNHDA and SQIVND (reference sequence). The CDR3 here is CASSNSGGANEQFF. The CDR3 DNA sequence: TGTGCCAGTAGTAATAGCGGGGGGGCCAATGAGCAGTTCTTC.

This clone was counted a single time. The chain employs TRBV19 and TRBJ2-2; possibly TRBD1 or TRBD2 for D (5 bases each). V lost 3 bases and J lost 0, with 11 bases in between. Germline lookup yields CDR1 LNHDA and CDR2 SQIVND (reference sequence). The CDR3 length is 16 residues. CDR3 region: CASSISEQANTGELFF. The CDR3 region has the DNA TGTGCCAGTAGTATTAGCGAACAGGCGAACACCGGGGAGCTGTTTTTT.

The chain joins TRBV4-1 to TRBJ1-4; D gene unclear. The CDR3 extends over 15 amino acids. Per the germline V gene, CDR1 is MGHRA and CDR2 is YSYEKL. V gave up 1 base and J gave up 0 bases, with 6 bases separating them. CDR3 bases: TGCGCCAGCAGCCAAGGGAGAGCAACTAATGAAAAACTGTTTTTT. It encodes CASSQGRATNEKLFF.

The chain carries TRBV19 and TRBJ2-7; D gene uncertain. With 3 bases removed from V and 1 base from J, the gap between germline ends came to 7 bases. The CDR3 spans 13 residues. Germline CDR1 and CDR2: LNHDA and SQIVND (reference sequence). CDR3 loop: CASSIQESYEQYF. The CDR3 region has the DNA TGTGCCAGTAGTATTCAGGAGTCCTACGAGCAGTACTTC. Using reference TRBV19 and TRBJ2-7 for the parts outside the CDR3, the full variable domain is DGGITQSPKYLFRKEGQNVTLSCEQNLNHDAMYWYRQDPGQGLRLIYYSQIVNDFQKGDIAEGYSVSREKKESFPLTVTSAQKNPTAFYLCASSIQESYEQYFGPGTRLTVT.

V and J are TRBV6-5 and TRBJ1-2; tentative D call: TRBD1 (5 bases). The germline V gene encodes CDR1 MNHEY and CDR2 SVGAGI. Trimming took 0 bases from V and 8 from J, leaving 13 bases between them. The CDR3 loop spans 14 amino acids. CDR3 coding DNA: TGTGCCAGCAGTTACTCGGAGGGGTCGAGAGGCTACACCTTC. It encodes CASSYSEGSRGYTF.

The sample holds a few counts of this clone. The chain is built from TRBV25-1 and TRBJ1-5; 10 bases agree with TRBD1. Germline V gene sequence: CDR1 MGHDK, CDR2 SYGVNS. V lost 8 bases, J lost 2 bases, and 9 bases stayed unmatched. CDR3 length: 16 amino acids. The chain's CDR3 is CASQQTGTGGNQPQHF. CDR3 in DNA: TGTGCCAGCCAACAGACCGGGACAGGGGGCAATCAGCCCCAGCATTTT.

The V and J genes are TRBV27 and TRBJ2-2, with D unresolved. Germline V gene lookup returns CDR1 MNHEY and CDR2 SMNVEV (reference sequence). The CDR3 loop spans 13 amino acids. V dropped 5 bases and J dropped 6 bases, with 10 bases sitting between them. CDR3 region: CASSTRTAGELFF. The CDR3 coding sequence is TGTGCCAGCAGTACCCGTACCGCCGGGGAGCTGTTTTTT.

V is TRBV7-2 and J is TRBJ2-2; 9 nucleotides line up with TRBD1. J gave up 5 bases and V 4 bases, and 5 bases lay outside the gene matches. The CDR3 has 15 residues. Germline V gene lookup returns CDR1 SGHTA and CDR2 FQGNSA. The CDR3 DNA reads as TGTGCCAGCAGCTCCCGGACAGGGGTAACCGGGGAGCTGTTTTTT. Translated, it gives CASSSRTGVTGELFF.

The chain joins TRBV4-3 to TRBJ2-1, with 13 bases lining up with TRBD2. The V and J ends lost 3 bases and 0 bases, in that order; junction bases with no gene match: 2. The CDR3 length is 17 residues. Germline V gene sequence: CDR1 LGHNA, CDR2 YSLEER. CDR3 region: CASSQGLAGSSYNEQFF. The DNA for the CDR3 is TGCGCCAGCAGCCAGGGACTAGCGGGGAGCTCCTACAATGAGCAGTTCTTC.

This chain uses TRBV27 with TRBJ1-5; D gene uncertain. The CDR3 sequence is 13 residues long. Trimming left V 6 bases short and J 4 bases short, with 10 bases between. Germline loops: CDR1 MNHEY, CDR2 SMNVEV (reference sequence). As DNA, the CDR3 is TGTGCCAGCAGGGCAGCGGTTAATCAGCCCCAGCATTTT. Translation gives CASRAAVNQPQHF.

V and J are TRBV5-1 and TRBJ2-3; the D gene is possibly TRBD2 (5 bases). V was clipped by 4 bases and J by 6 bases, with 15 bases between them. The CDR3 has 14 residues. Per germline, CDR1 SGHRS and CDR2 YFSETQ. The CDR3 DNA is TGCGCCAGCAGCCCGTCGGCTAGCAGCGATACGCAGTATTTT. Translating it yields CASSPSASSDTQYF.

This chain joins TRBV7-2 and TRBJ2-7; TRBD1 or TRBD2 may be the D gene (5 bases each). Trimming took off 7 bases at V and 5 bases at J, with 15 bases between the two ends. The CDR3 length is 13 residues. Germline V gene data show CDR1 as SGHTA and CDR2 as FQGNSA. CDR3 sequence (DNA): TGTGCCAGCAACCCACTAGGGGTCCACGAGCAGTACTTC. Translating gives CASNPLGVHEQYF.